A single count supports the clone carrying this T cell receptor beta chain. Other DNA variants within this sample encode the same CDR3. This sample was taken from a study of blood T cell repertoires in COVID-19. V gave up 5 bases and J gave up 8 bases, with 12 bases separating them. Per germline, CDR1 LNHNV and CDR2 YYDKDF (reference sequence). This CDR3 region has 13 residues. Clones were sequenced by immunoSEQ multiplex PCR, and TCRdb holds only the in-frame ones, with some missing. The table records roughly 230,000 clones, around four fifths of them present only once. The sequence came from a woman aged 60-70 years with active or convalescent COVID-19. The specimen sequenced was peripheral blood. The V and J genes are TRBV15 and TRBJ1-4; D is unresolved. The CDR3 DNA is TGTGCCACCAGCCCGCGGGGTCGGGAAAAACTGTTTTTT. Its translation is CATSPRGREKLFF.